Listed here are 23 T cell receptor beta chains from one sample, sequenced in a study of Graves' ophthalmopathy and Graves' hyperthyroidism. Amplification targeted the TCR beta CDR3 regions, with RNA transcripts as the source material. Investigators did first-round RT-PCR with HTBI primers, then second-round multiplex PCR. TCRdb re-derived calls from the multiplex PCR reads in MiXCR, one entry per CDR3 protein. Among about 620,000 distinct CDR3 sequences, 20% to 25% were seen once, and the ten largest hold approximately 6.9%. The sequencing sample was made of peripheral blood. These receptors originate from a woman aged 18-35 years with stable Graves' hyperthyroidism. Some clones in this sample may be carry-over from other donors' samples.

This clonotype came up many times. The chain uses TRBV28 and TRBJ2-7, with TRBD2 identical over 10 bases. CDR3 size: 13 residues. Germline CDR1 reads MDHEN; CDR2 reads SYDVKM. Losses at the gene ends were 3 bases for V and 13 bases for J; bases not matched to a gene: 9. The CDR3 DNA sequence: TGTGCCAGCAGTTTGCGTGGACTAGCGGCACCATACTTC. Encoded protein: CASSLRGLAAPYF.

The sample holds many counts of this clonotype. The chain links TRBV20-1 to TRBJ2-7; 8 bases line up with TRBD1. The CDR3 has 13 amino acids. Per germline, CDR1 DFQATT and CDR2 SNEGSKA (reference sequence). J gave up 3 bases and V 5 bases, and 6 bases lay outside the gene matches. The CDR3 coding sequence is TGCAGTGCTCCCCGGACAGGGTACTACGAGCAGTACTTC. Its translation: CSAPRTGYYEQYF.

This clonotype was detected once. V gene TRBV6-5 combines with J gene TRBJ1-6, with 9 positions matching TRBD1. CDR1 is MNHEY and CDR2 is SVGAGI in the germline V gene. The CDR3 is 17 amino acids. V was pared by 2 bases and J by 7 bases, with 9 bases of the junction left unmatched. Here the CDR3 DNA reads TGTGCCAGCAGTTACCGTTTCGCCGGGACAGGGAATTCACCCCTCCACTTT. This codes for CASSYRFAGTGNSPLHF.

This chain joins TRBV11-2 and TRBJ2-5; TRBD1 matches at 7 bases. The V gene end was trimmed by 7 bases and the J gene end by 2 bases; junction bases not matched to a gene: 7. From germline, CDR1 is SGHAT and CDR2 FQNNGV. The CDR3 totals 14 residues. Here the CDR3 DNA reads TGTGCCAGCACTATCCAGGGGGTTCAAGAGACCCAGTACTTC. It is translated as CASTIQGVQETQYF.

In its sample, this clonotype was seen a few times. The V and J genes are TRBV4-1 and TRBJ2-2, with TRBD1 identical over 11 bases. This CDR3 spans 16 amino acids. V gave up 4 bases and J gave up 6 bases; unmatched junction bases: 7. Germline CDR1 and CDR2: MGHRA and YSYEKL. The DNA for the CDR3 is TGCGCCAGCAGCCCCAGGGACAGGGGGTTTGCCGGGGAGCTGTTTTTT. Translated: CASSPRDRGFAGELFF.

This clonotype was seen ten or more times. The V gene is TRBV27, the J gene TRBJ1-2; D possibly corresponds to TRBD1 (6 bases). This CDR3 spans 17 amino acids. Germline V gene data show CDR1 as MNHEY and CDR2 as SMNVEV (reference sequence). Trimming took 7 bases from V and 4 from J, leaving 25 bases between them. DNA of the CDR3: TGTGCCAGCACCCCGACAGGAACAGCTCGTGGTCCCTATGGCTACACCTTC. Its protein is CASTPTGTARGPYGYTF.

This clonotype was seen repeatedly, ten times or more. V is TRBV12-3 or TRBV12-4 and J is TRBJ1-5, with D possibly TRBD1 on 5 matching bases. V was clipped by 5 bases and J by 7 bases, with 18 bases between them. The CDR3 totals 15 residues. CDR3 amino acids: CASSARGGEEQPQHF. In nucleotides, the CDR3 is TGTGCCAGCAGTGCTAGGGGCGGGGAGGAGCAGCCCCAGCATTTT.

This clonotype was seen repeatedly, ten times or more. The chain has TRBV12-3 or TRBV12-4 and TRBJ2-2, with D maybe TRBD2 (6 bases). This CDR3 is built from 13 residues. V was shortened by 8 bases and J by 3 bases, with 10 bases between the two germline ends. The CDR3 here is CASGGLYTGELFF. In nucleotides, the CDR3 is TGTGCCAGCGGGGGGTTGTACACCGGGGAGCTGTTTTTT.

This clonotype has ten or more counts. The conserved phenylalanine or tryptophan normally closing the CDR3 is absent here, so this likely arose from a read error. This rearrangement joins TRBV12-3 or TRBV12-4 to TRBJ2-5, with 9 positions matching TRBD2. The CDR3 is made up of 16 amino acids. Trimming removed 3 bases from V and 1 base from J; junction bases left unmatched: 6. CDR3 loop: CASSFSTSGFQETQYL. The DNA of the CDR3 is TGTGCCAGCAGTTTTTCTACTAGCGGGTTCCAAGAGACCCAGTACCTC.

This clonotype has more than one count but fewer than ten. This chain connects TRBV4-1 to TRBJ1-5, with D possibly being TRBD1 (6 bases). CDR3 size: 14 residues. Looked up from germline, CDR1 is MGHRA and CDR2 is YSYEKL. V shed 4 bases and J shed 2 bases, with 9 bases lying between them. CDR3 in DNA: TGCGCCAGCAGCCGACAGGCCCGCAATCAGCCCCAGCATTTT. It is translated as CASSRQARNQPQHF.

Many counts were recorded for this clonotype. For the CDR3, the DNA is TGTGCCAGCAGTTTGGGACAGGGGGCGAATCAGCCCCAGCATTTT. It encodes CASSLGQGANQPQHF. The chain recombines TRBV12-3 or TRBV12-4 with TRBJ1-5; 12 bases are shared with TRBD1. CDR3 length: 15 residues. The junction had 1 base not matched to a gene; V was cut back by 3 bases and J by 4 bases.

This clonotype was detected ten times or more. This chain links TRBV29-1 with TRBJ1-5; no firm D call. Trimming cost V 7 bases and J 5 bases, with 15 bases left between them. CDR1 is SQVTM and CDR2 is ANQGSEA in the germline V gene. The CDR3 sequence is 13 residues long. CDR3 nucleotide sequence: TGCAGCGCTATCTCTAGGGTCGATCAGCCCCAGCATTTT. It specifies CSAISRVDQPQHF.

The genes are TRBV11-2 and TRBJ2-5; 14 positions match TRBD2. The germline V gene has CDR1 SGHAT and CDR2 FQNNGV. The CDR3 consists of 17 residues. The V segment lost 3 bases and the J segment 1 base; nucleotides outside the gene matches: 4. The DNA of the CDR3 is TGTGCCAGCAGCTTTGGACTAGCGGGGGGTAGCCAAGAGACCCAGTACTTC. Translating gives CASSFGLAGGSQETQYF.

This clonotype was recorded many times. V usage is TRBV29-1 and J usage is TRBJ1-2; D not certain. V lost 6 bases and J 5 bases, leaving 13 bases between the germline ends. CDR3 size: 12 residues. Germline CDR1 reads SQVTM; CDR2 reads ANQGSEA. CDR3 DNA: TGCAGCGTCCAAGACAAACTTTATGGCTACACCTTC. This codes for CSVQDKLYGYTF.

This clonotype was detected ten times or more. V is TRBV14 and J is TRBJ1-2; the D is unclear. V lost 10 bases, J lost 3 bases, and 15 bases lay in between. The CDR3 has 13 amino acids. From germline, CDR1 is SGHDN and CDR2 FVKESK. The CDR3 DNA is TGTGCCACCTCGAGGCAGGCCCACTATGGCTACACCTTC. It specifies CATSRQAHYGYTF. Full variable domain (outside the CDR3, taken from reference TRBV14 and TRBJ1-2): EAGVTQFPSHSVIEKGQTVTLRCDPISGHDNLYWYRRVMGKEIKFLLHFVKESKQDESGMPNNRFLAERTGGTYSTLKVQPAELEDSGVYFCATSRQAHYGYTFGSGTRLTVV.

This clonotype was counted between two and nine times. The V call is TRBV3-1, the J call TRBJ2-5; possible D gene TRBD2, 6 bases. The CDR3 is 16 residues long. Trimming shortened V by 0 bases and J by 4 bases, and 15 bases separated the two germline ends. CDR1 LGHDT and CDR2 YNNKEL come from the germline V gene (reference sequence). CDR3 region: CASSQDWSGTGETQYF. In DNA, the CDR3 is TGTGCCAGCAGCCAAGATTGGTCGGGGACTGGAGAGACCCAGTACTTC.

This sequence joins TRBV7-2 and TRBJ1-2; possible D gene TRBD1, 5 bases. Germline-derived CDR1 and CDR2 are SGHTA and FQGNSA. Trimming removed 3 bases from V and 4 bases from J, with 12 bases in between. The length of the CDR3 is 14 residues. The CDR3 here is CASSFTGEPYGYTF. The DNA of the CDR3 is TGTGCCAGCAGCTTCACGGGGGAACCCTATGGCTACACCTTC. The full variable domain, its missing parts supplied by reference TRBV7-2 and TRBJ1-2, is GAGVSQSPSNKVTEKGKDVELRCDPISGHTALYWYRQSLGQGLEFLIYFQGNSAPDKSGLPSDRFSAERTGGSVSTLTIQRTQQEDSAVYLCASSFTGEPYGYTFGSGTRLTVV.

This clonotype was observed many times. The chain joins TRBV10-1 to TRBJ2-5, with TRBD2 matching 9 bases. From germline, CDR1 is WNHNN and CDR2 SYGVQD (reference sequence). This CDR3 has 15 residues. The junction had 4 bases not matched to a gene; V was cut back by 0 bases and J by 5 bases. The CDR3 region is CASSESGSGSETQYF. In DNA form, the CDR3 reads TGCGCCAGCAGTGAGTCGGGTAGCGGGAGTGAGACCCAGTACTTC.

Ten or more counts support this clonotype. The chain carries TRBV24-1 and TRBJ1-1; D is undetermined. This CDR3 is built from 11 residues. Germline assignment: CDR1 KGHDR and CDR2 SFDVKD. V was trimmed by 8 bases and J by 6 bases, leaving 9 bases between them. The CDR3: CATKSGSEAFF. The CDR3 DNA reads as TGTGCCACCAAGTCCGGGTCTGAAGCTTTCTTT.

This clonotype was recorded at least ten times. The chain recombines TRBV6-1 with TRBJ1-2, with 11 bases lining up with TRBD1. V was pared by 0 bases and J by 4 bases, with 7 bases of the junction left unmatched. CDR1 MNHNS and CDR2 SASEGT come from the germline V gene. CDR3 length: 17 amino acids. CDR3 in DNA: TGTGCCAGCAGTGAAGCGCTTCTGGGACAGGGGGTCTATGGCTACACCTTC. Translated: CASSEALLGQGVYGYTF.

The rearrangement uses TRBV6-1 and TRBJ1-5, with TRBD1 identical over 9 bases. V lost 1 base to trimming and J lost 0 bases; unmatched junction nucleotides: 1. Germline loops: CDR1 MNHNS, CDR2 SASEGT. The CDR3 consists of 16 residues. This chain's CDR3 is CASSEGTGVSNQPQHF. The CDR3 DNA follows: TGTGCCAGCAGTGAAGGGACAGGGGTTAGCAATCAGCCCCAGCATTTT.

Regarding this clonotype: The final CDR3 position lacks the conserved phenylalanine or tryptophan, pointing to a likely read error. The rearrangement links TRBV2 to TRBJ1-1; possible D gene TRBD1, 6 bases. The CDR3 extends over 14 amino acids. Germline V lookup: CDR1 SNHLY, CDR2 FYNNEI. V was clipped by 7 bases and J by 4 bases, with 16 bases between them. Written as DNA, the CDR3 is TGTGCCAGCATTCGGTGGCGGGGGCCCACTGAAGCTTTCCTT. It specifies CASIRWRGPTEAFL.

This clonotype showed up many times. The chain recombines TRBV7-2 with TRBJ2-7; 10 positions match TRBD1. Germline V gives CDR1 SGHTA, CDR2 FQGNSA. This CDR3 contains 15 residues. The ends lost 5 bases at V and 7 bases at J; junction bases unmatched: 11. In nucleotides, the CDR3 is TGTGCCAGCAGCCCTACCGGGACAGGGGTTCGGGAGCAGTACTTC. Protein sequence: CASSPTGTGVREQYF. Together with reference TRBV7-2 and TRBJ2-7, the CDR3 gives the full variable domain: GAGVSQSPSNKVTEKGKDVELRCDPISGHTALYWYRQSLGQGLEFLIYFQGNSAPDKSGLPSDRFSAERTGGSVSTLTIQRTQQEDSAVYLCASSPTGTGVREQYFGPGTRLTVT.